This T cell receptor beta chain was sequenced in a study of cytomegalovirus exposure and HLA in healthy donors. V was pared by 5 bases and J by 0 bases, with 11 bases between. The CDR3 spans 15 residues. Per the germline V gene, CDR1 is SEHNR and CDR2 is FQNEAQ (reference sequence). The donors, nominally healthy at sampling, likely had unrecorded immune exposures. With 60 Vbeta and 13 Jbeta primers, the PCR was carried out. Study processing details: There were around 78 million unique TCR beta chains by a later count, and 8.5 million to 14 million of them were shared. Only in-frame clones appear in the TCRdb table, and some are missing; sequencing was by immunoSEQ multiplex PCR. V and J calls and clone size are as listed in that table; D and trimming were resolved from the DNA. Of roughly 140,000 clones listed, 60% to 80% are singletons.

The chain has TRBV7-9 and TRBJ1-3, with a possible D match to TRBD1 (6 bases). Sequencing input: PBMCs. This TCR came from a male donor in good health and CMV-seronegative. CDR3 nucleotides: TGTGCCAGCAGCCCCGGACAGCCCTCTGGAAACACCATATATTTT. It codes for CASSPGQPSGNTIYF.